This TCR beta chain came from a study of blood T cell repertoires in COVID-19. Whole-study context: Both acute and convalescent COVID-19 samples were obtained from the United States, Italy and Spain. Sources were T cells, B-cell-depleted T cells, or PBMCs; the material itself was cDNA or gDNA.

V was clipped by 10 bases and J by 6 bases; unmatched bases: 6. The CDR3 contains 13 residues. Germline V gene sequence: CDR1 WSHSY, CDR2 SAAADI. Data came from immunoSEQ multiplex PCR; TCRdb stores just in-frame clones and leaves some out. The repertoire has tens of thousands of clones, around nine tenths of them found once; the top ten carry 4.8%. The specimen sequenced was peripheral blood. This TCR derives from a human donor in a cohort sampled during active COVID-19. The chain links TRBV10-2 to TRBJ2-7; 13 nucleotides agree with TRBD2. The CDR3 region is CATKLAGGGEQYF. The CDR3 nucleotides are TGCGCCACGAAACTAGCGGGAGGGGGCGAGCAGTACTTC.